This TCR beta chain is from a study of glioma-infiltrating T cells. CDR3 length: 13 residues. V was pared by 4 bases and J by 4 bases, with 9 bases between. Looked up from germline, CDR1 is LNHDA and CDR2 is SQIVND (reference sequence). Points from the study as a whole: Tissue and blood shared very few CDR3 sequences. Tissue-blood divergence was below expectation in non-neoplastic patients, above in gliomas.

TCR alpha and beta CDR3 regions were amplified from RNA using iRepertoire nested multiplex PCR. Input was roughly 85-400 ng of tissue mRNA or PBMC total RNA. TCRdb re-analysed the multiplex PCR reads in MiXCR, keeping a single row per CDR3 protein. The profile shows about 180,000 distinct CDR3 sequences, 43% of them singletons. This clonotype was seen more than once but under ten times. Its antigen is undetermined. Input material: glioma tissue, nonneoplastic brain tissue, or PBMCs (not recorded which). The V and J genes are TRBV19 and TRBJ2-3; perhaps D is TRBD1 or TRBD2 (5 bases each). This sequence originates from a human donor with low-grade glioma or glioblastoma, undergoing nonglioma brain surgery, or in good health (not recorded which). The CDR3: CASSTLGADTQYF. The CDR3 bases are TGTGCCAGTAGTACCTTGGGGGCAGATACGCAGTATTTT.